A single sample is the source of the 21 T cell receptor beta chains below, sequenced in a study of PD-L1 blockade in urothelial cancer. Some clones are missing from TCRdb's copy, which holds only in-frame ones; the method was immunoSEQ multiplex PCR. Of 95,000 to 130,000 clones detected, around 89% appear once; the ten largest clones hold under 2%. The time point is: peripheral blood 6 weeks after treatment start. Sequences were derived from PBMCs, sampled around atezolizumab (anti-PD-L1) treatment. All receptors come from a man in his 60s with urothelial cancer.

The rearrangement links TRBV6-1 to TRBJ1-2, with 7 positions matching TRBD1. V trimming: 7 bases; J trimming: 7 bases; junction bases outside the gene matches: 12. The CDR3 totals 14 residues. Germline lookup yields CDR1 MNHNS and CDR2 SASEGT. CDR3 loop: CASKGQGGSSGYTF. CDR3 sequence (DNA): TGTGCCAGCAAGGGTCAGGGGGGTAGTAGTGGCTACACCTTC.

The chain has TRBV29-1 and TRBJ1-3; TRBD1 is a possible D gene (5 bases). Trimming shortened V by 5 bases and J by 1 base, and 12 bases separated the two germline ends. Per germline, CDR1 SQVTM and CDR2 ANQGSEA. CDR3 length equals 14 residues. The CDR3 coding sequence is TGCAGCGTTTGGTACCAGGGTTCTGGAAACACCATATATTTT. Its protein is CSVWYQGSGNTIYF.

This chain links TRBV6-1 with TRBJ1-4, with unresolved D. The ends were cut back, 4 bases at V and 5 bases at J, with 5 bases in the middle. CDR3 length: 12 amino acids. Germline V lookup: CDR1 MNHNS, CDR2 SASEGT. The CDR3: CASSAGNEKLFF. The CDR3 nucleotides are TGTGCCAGCAGTGCGGGAAATGAAAAACTGTTTTTT.

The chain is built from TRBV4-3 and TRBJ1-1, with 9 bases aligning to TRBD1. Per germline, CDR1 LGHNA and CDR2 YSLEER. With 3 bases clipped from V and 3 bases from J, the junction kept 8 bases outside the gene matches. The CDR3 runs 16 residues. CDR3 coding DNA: TGCGCCAGCAGCCAGGCCCCGACAGGGGGGTACACTGAAGCTTTCTTT. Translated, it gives CASSQAPTGGYTEAFF.

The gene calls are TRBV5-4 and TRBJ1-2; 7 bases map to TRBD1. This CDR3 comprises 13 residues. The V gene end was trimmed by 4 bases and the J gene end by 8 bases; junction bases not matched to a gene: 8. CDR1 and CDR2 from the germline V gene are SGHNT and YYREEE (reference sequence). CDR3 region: CASSLDRELGYTF. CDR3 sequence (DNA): TGTGCCAGCAGCCTTGACAGGGAACTCGGCTACACCTTC.

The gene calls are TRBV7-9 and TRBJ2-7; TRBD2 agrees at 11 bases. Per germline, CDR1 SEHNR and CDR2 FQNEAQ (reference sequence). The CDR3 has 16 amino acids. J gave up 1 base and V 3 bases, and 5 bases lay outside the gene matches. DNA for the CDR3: TGTGCCAGCAGCTTGTTGACTAGCGGGAATTCCTACGAGCAGTACTTC. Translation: CASSLLTSGNSYEQYF.

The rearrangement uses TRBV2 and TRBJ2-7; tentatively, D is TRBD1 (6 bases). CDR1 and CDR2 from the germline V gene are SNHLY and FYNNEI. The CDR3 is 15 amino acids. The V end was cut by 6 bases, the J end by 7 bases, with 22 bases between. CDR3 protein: CASSRDTSGLGEQYF. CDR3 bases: TGTGCCAGCAGCCGGGACACCTCAGGGCTCGGGGAGCAGTACTTC.

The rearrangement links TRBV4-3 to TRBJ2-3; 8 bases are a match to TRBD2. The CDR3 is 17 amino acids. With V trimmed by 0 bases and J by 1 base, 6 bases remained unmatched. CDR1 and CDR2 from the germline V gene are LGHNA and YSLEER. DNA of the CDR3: TGCGCCAGCAGCCAAGACGGGGCGGGGGGCGGCACAGATACGCAGTATTTT. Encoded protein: CASSQDGAGGGTDTQYF.

In DNA, the CDR3 is TGTGCCAGCAGCTTAGGGGAGGGGACTAACTATGGCTACACCTTC. The encoded protein is CASSLGEGTNYGYTF. The rearrangement uses TRBV7-9 and TRBJ1-2; weak D call: TRBD1 (5 bases). The CDR3 extends over 15 amino acids. V lost 1 base, J lost 0 bases, and 9 bases lay in between. Germline CDR1 and CDR2: SEHNR and FQNEAQ (reference sequence). The complete variable domain, with remaining parts taken from reference TRBV7-9 and TRBJ1-2, reads DTGVSQNPRHKITKRGQNVTFRCDPISEHNRLYWYRQTLGQGPEFLTYFQNEAQLEKSRLLSDRFSAERPKGSFSTLEIQRTEQGDSAMYLCASSLGEGTNYGYTFGSGTRLTVV.

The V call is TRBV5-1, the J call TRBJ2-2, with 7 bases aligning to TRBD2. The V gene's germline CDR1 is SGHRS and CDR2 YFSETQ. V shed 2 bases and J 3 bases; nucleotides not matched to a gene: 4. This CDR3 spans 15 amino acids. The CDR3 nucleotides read TGCGCCAGCAGCTTAGCGGGGACGTACACCGGGGAGCTGTTTTTT. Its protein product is CASSLAGTYTGELFF.

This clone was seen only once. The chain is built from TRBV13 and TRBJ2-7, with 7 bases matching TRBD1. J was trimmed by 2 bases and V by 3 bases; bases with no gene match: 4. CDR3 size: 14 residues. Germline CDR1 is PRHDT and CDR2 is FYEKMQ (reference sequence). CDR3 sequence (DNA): TGTGCCAGCAGCTTTCGGACAGGCACCTACGAGCAGTACTTC. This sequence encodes CASSFRTGTYEQYF.

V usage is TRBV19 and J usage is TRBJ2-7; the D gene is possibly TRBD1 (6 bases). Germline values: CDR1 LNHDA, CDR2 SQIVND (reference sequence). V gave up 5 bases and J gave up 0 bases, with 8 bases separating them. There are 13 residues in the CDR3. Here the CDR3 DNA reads TGTGCCAGTAGTGTGGACAGCTCCTACGAGCAGTACTTC. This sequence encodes CASSVDSSYEQYF. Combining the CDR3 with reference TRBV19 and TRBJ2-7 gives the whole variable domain DGGITQSPKYLFRKEGQNVTLSCEQNLNHDAMYWYRQDPGQGLRLIYYSQIVNDFQKGDIAEGYSVSREKKESFPLTVTSAQKNPTAFYLCASSVDSSYEQYFGPGTRLTVT.

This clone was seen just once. CDR3: CASSLSQLNTEAFF. The CDR3 coding sequence is TGCGCCAGCAGCTTATCACAGCTGAACACTGAAGCTTTCTTT. The chain employs TRBV5-1 and TRBJ1-1, with D hard to call. CDR3 length: 14 residues. Germline lookup yields CDR1 SGHRS and CDR2 YFSETQ. Trimming took off 2 bases at V and 0 bases at J, with 8 bases between the two ends.

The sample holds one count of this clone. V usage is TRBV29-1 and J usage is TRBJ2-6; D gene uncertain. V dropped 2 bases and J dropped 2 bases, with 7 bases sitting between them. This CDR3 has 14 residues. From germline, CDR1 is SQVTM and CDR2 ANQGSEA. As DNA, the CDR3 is TGCAGCGTTGAATCGCGGCCTGGGGCCAACGTCCTGACTTTC. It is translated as CSVESRPGANVLTF.

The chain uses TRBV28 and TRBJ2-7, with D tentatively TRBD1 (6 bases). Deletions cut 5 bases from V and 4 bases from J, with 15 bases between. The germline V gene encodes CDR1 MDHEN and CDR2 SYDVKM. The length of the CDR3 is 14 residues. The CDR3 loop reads CASSTGQFIYEQYF. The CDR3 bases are TGTGCCAGCAGTACCGGACAGTTTATTTACGAGCAGTACTTC.

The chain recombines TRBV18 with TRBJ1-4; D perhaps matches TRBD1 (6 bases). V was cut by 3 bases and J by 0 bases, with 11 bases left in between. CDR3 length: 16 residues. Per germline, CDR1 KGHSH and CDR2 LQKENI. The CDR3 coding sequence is TGTGCCAGCTCACCGACCGGGACAACAACTAATGAAAAACTGTTTTTT. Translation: CASSPTGTTTNEKLFF.

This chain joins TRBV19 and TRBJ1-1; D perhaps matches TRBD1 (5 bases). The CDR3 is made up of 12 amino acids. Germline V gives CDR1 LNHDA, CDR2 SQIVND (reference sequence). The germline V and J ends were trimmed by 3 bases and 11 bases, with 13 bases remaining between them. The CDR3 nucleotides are TGTGCCAGTAGTATTCAAAAAGGGGTGGCTTTCTTT. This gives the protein CASSIQKGVAFF.

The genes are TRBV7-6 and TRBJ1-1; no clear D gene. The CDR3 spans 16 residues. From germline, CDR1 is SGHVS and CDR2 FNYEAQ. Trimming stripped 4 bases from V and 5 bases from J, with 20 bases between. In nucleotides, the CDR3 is TGTGCCAGCAGCTACTCTGGGATAGCGGGTACGACTGAAGCTTTCTTT. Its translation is CASSYSGIAGTTEAFF.

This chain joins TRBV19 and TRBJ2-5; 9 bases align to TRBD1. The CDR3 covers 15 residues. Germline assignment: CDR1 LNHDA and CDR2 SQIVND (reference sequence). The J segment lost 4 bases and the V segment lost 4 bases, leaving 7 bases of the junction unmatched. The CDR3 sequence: CASSNPGQGSETQYF. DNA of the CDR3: TGTGCCAGTAGTAATCCGGGACAGGGCTCAGAGACCCAGTACTTC.

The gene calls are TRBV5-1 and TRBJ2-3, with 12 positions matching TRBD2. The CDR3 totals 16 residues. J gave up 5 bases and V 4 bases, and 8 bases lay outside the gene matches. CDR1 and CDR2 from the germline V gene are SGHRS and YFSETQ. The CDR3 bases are TGCGCCAGCAGCGCCTCGACTAGCGGGGGACGAGATACGCAGTATTTT. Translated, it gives CASSASTSGGRDTQYF.

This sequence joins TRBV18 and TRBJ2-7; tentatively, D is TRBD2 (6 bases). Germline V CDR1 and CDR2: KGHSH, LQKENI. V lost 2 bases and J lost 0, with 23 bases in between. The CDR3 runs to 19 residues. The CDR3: CASSPTVVGVEGSSYEQYF. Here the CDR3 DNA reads TGTGCCAGCTCACCAACGGTGGTGGGGGTGGAGGGGTCCTCCTACGAGCAGTACTTC.